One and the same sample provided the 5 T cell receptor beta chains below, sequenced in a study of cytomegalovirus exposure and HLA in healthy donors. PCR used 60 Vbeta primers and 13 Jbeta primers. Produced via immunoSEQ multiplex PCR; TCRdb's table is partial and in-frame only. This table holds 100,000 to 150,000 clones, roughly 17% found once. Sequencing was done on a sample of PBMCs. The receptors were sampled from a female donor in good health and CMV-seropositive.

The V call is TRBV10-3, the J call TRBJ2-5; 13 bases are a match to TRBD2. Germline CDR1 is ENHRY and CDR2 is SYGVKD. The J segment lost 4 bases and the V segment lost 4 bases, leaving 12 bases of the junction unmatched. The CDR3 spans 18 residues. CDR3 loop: CAISGGLAGVPIGETQYF. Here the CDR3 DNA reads TGTGCCATCAGTGGTGGACTAGCGGGAGTTCCTATAGGAGAGACCCAGTACTTC.

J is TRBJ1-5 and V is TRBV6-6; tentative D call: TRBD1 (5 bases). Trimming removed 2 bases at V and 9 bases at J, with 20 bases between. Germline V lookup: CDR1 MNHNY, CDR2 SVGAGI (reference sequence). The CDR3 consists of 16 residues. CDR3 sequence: CASSYRSYRGKGPQHF. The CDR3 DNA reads TGTGCCAGCAGTTACCGCTCGTATAGGGGCAAGGGGCCCCAGCATTTT.

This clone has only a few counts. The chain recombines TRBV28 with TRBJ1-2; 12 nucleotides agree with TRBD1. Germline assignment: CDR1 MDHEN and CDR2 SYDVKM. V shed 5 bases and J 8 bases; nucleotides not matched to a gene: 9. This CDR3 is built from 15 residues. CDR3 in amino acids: CASSLGTGGSSGYTF. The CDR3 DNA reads TGTGCCAGCAGTCTGGGGACAGGGGGCTCGAGCGGCTACACCTTC.

The CDR3 DNA reads TGTGCCAGCAGTTTATCGGACAGGGGGCGCGATTTGGGCAATCAGCCCCAGCATTTT. Translating it yields CASSLSDRGRDLGNQPQHF. J is TRBJ1-5 and V is TRBV27, with TRBD1 matching 11 bases. This CDR3 has 19 amino acids. Germline V gene sequence: CDR1 MNHEY, CDR2 SMNVEV (reference sequence). V shed 0 bases, J shed 2 bases, and the junction held 9 bases outside the gene matches.

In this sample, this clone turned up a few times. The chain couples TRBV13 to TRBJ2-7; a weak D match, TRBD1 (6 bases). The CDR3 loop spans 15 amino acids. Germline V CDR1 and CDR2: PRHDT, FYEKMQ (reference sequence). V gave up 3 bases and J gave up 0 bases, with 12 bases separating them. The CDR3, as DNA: TGTGCCAGCAGCTTCACAGGGACGAGCTCCTACGAGCAGTACTTC. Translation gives CASSFTGTSSYEQYF.